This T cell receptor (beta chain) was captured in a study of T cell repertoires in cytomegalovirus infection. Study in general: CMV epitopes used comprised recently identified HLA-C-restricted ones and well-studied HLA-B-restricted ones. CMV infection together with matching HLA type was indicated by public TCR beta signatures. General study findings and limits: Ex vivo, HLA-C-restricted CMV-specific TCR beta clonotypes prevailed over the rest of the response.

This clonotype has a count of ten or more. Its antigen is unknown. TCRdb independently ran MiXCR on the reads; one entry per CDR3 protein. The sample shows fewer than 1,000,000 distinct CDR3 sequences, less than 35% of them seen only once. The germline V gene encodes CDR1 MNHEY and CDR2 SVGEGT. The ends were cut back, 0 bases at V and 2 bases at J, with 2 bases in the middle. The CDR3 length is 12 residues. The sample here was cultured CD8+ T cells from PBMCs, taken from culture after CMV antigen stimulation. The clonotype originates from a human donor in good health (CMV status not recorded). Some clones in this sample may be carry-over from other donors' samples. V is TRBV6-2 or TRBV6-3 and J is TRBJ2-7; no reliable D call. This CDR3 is CASSYSPYEQYV. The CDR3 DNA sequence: TGTGCCAGCAGTTACTCGCCCTACGAGCAGTACGTC.